These T cell receptor beta chains were read from a single sample in a study of CD8 T cells in ankylosing spondylitis. One entry per CDR3 protein, called by TCRdb with MiXCR from the 5' RACE reads. The table includes 380,000 or so distinct CDR3 sequences, more than 20% detected once. The source material was blood, either unsorted or a sorted T cell fraction (not recorded which). Receptor source: a male donor with ankylosing spondylitis or in good health (not recorded which). CDR3s include the opening cysteine and the closing phenylalanine or tryptophan. Fields, in order: clone size, J gene, V gene, D gene, CDR3 protein, CDR3 DNA. The D gene is left open where the match is weak. Clone size is stated in some rows and not others, as once, few, many or a class when expanded.

few	TRBJ2-7	TRBV30	TRBD1	CAWSTGQVSYEQYF	TGTGCCTGGAGTACGGGACAGGTCTCCTACGAGCAGTACTTC
few	TRBJ2-7	TRBV20-1	NA	CSARDLRTLPSEQYF	TGCAGTGCTAGAGATCTTAGGACTTTACCGTCGGAGCAGTACTTC
once	TRBJ2-1	TRBV4-1	NA	CASSQEGLGVEQFF	TGCGCCAGCAGCCAAGAGGGCCTGGGGGTTGAGCAGTTCTTC
many	TRBJ1-1	TRBV4-1	TRBD1	CASSQDRGLGTEAFF	TGTGCCAGCAGCCAAGACAGGGGGCTTGGCACTGAAGCTTTCTTT
NA	TRBJ2-5	TRBV6-6	NA	CASREPNQETQYF	TGTGCCAGCAGGGAGCCGAACCAAGAGACCCAGTACTTC
few	TRBJ2-1	TRBV29-1	NA	CSVELLQGHNEQFF	TGCAGCGTTGAACTATTGCAGGGGCACAATGAGCAGTTCTTC
NA	TRBJ2-3	TRBV5-1	TRBD1	CASSFTGTGLDTQYF	TGCGCCAGCAGCTTCACCGGGACAGGGCTAGATACGCAGTATTTT
few	TRBJ2-5	TRBV7-9	NA	CASSPGSWAQETQYF	TGTGCCAGCAGCCCAGGGAGCTGGGCTCAAGAGACCCAGTACTTC
few	TRBJ2-1	TRBV7-6	TRBD1	CASSSTGSVPINNEQFF	TGTGCCAGCAGCTCGACAGGGTCAGTGCCAATCAACAATGAGCAGTTCTTC
few	TRBJ2-7	TRBV12-3/TRBV12-4	NA	CASSLLVNEQYF	TGTGCCAGCAGTTTGTTGGTGAACGAGCAGTACTTC
NA	TRBJ2-1	TRBV29-1	NA	CSVETRESGDEQFF	TGCAGCGTGGAAACCCGGGAATCCGGCGATGAGCAGTTCTTC
NA	TRBJ2-1	TRBV12-3/TRBV12-4	TRBD2	CASSPPGGGAYNEQFF	TGTGCCAGCAGTCCCCCGGGCGGGGGAGCCTACAATGAGCAGTTCTTC
NA	TRBJ2-2	TRBV5-8	NA	CASSLAGIGELFF	TGTGCCAGCAGCTTGGCAGGAATCGGGGAGCTGTTTTTT
NA	TRBJ2-1	TRBV11-2	TRBD2	CASSPRGDSYNEQFF	TGTGCCAGCAGCCCGCGGGGGGATTCCTACAATGAGCAGTTCTTC
once	TRBJ2-1	TRBV4-1	NA	CASSQENQYNEKFF	TGCGCCAGCAGCCAAGAGAACCAATACAATGAGAAGTTCTTC
few	TRBJ2-5	TRBV5-6	TRBD2	CASSLLASGDQETQYF	TGTGCCAGCAGCCTGTTGGCTAGCGGGGACCAAGAGACCCAGTACTTC
few	TRBJ2-1	TRBV10-1	TRBD2	CASSEGRAGQSYNEQFF	TGCGCCAGCAGTGAGGGGAGGGCGGGGCAGTCCTACAATGAGCAGTTCTTC
NA	TRBJ2-1	TRBV6-1	NA	CASGPLAYPPRDEQFF	TGTGCCAGCGGTCCGCTGGCGTACCCCCCCCGGGATGAGCAGTTCTTC
NA	TRBJ1-1	TRBV20-1	NA	CSARDIGAENTEAFF	TGCAGTGCTAGAGATATAGGGGCAGAGAACACTGAAGCTTTCTTT
NA	TRBJ2-7	TRBV4-2	TRBD2	CASSQETSGAYEQYF	TGTGCCAGCAGCCAAGAGACTAGCGGAGCCTACGAGCAGTACTTC
NA	TRBJ2-7	TRBV20-1	TRBD1	CSALDRVPYEQYF	TGCAGTGCTTTGGACAGGGTACCCTACGAGCAGTACTTC
few	TRBJ2-7	TRBV4-1	TRBD1	CASSPSPQGLLYEQYF	TGCGCCAGCAGCCCCAGTCCACAGGGGCTTCTTTACGAGCAGTACTTC
NA	TRBJ2-1	TRBV12-3/TRBV12-4	NA	CASSLGAPHNEQFF	TGTGCCAGCAGCCTAGGGGCGCCTCACAATGAGCAGTTCTTC
once	TRBJ2-3	TRBV2	NA	CASSEVPRGTDTQYF	TGTGCCAGCAGTGAAGTCCCCAGGGGTACAGATACGCAGTATTTT
once	TRBJ2-7	TRBV20-1	NA	CSAPFPSITMVSYEQYF	TGCAGTGCCCCCTTTCCCAGCATTACGATGGTGTCCTACGAGCAGTACTTC
few	TRBJ2-7	TRBV29-1	NA	CSARLSLFYEQYF	TGCAGCGCACGGCTCTCCTTATTCTACGAGCAGTACTTC
few	TRBJ2-7	TRBV20-1	TRBD1	CSAYDTGGSSEQYF	TGCAGTGCTTACGACACAGGGGGCTCTTCCGAGCAGTACTTC
NA	TRBJ2-3	TRBV12-3/TRBV12-4	TRBD2	CASSFPGLAGGKLTDTQYF	TGTGCCAGCAGTTTTCCGGGACTAGCGGGGGGGAAACTCACAGATACGCAGTATTTT
few	TRBJ1-4	TRBV29-1	NA	CSVNHGWGEKLFF	TGCAGCGTCAACCACGGGTGGGGTGAAAAACTGTTTTTT
NA	TRBJ2-2	TRBV12-3/TRBV12-4	TRBD2	CASSNSGLVFTGELFF	TGTGCCAGCAGTAACTCTGGACTAGTTTTCACCGGGGAGCTGTTTTTT
NA	TRBJ2-3	TRBV10-3	TRBD2	CAIRRLAGSTDTQYF	TGTGCCATCAGGCGACTAGCGGGGAGCACAGATACGCAGTATTTT
many	TRBJ2-7	TRBV12-3/TRBV12-4	NA	CASSPGQSSYEQYF	TGTGCCAGCAGTCCGGGACAAAGCTCCTACGAGCAGTACTTC
few	TRBJ2-6	TRBV9	NA	CASSGTGSSGANVLTF	TGTGCCAGCAGCGGTACAGGGAGCTCTGGGGCCAACGTCCTGACTTTC
few	TRBJ2-2	TRBV12-3/TRBV12-4	TRBD1	CASSSLDRAGTGELFF	TGTGCCAGCAGTTCCCTGGACAGGGCTGGCACCGGGGAGCTGTTTTTT
once	TRBJ2-3	TRBV4-1	NA	CASSQVILSDRQTDTQYF	TGCGCCAGCAGCCAAGTAATTCTTAGCGACAGGCAAACAGATACGCAGTATTTT
NA	TRBJ2-5	TRBV3-1	TRBD2	CASSPRTSGGTRETQYF	TGTGCCAGCAGCCCCCGGACTAGCGGGGGGACGCGGGAGACCCAGTACTTC
NA	TRBJ2-7	TRBV3-1	TRBD1	CASLGQGPYEQYF	TGTGCCAGCTTGGGACAGGGCCCCTACGAGCAGTACTTC
NA	TRBJ2-5	TRBV5-6	NA	CASSLGRGTETQYF	TGTGCCAGCAGCTTGGGACGAGGTACAGAGACCCAGTACTTC
NA	TRBJ2-1	TRBV27	NA	CASSLREPSSYNEQFF	TGTGCCAGCAGTTTAAGGGAACCCAGCTCCTACAATGAGCAGTTCTTC
NA	TRBJ2-7	TRBV19	TRBD2	CASSMGGASSYEQYF	TGTGCCAGTAGTATGGGAGGGGCAAGCTCCTACGAGCAGTACTTC
NA	TRBJ1-5	TRBV4-2	NA	CASSQEDGYSNQPQHF	TGTGCCAGCAGCCAAGAAGACGGATATAGCAATCAGCCCCAGCATTTT
NA	TRBJ2-2	TRBV4-2	TRBD2	CASSHTLAGGSTGELFF	TGTGCCAGCAGCCATACACTAGCGGGGGGGAGTACCGGGGAGCTGTTTTTT
NA	TRBJ2-3	TRBV5-1	NA	CASSSPRGSTDTQYF	TGCGCCAGCTCCTCCCCCCGGGGAAGCACAGATACGCAGTATTTT